Listed below are T cell receptor beta chains from one sample, sequenced in a study of CD8 T cells in Susac syndrome. Via MiXCR, TCRdb re-called the immunoSEQ multiplex PCR reads, giving one row per CDR3 protein. This table has some 120,000 distinct CDR3 sequences, 90% to 95% appearing once. Sequencing was done on a sample of CD4+ T cells from PBMCs. Every receptor here comes from a human donor in good health. The CDR3 runs from the conserved cysteine through the conserved F or W. The D gene is left open where the match is weak. Only part of the rows carry a size: once, few, many, or a class if the clone is expanded.

CDR3,DNA,V,length,D,size,J
CASSYSGQSKAKNIQYF,TGTGCCAGCAGTTACTCGGGACAGTCGAAAGCCAAAAACATTCAGTACTTC,TRBV6-5,17,TRBD1,NA,TRBJ2-4
CAISARAADNEQFF,TGTGCCATCAGTGCTCGAGCGGCGGATAATGAGCAGTTCTTC,TRBV10-3,14,NA,NA,TRBJ2-1
CASAPGGGSADNEQFF,TGTGCCAGCGCCCCTGGAGGAGGCTCGGCAGACAATGAGCAGTTCTTC,TRBV12-3/TRBV12-4,16,NA,NA,TRBJ2-1
CASSAQGWTGELFF,TGTGCCAGCAGTGCACAGGGGTGGACCGGGGAGCTGTTTTTT,TRBV6-5,14,TRBD1,NA,TRBJ2-2
CATEGASDTGELFF,TGTGCCACCGAGGGGGCGTCGGACACCGGGGAGCTGTTTTTT,TRBV13,14,TRBD1,NA,TRBJ2-2
CASILQGGGGEQYF,TGTGCCAGCATCCTCCAGGGGGGCGGCGGCGAGCAGTACTTC,TRBV3-1,14,NA,NA,TRBJ2-7
CASSLIRAGRNTGELFF,TGCGCCAGCAGCTTGATCAGGGCCGGGAGAAACACCGGGGAGCTGTTTTTT,TRBV5-1,17,NA,NA,TRBJ2-2
CASSILKAPPKTEAFF,TGTGCCAGTAGTATTTTGAAGGCTCCCCCGAAGACTGAAGCTTTCTTT,TRBV19,16,NA,NA,TRBJ1-1
CASAVRESTDTQYF,TGCGCCAGCGCAGTACGGGAGAGCACAGATACGCAGTATTTT,TRBV5-1,14,NA,NA,TRBJ2-3
CASSWTDGDTEAFF,TGCGCCAGCAGCTGGACAGATGGGGACACTGAAGCTTTCTTT,TRBV5-1,14,NA,NA,TRBJ1-1
CASSHADSWDYGYTF,TGTGCCAGCTCACATGCGGACAGTTGGGACTATGGCTACACCTTC,TRBV18,15,NA,NA,TRBJ1-2
CASSSRDRGSGEQYF,TGCGCCAGCAGCTCCCGGGACAGGGGTTCGGGTGAGCAGTACTTC,TRBV5-1,15,TRBD1,once,TRBJ2-7
CASLLETSGRGRYNEQFF,TGTGCCAGCCTATTGGAGACTAGCGGGAGAGGGAGATACAATGAGCAGTTCTTC,TRBV25-1,18,TRBD2,NA,TRBJ2-1
CSADHRGGETQYF,TGCAGCGCGGACCACAGGGGAGGAGAGACCCAGTACTTC,TRBV29-1,13,NA,once,TRBJ2-5
CASSELAGGRIPELFF,TGTGCCAGCAGTGAACTAGCGGGAGGGCGAATCCCGGAGCTGTTTTTT,TRBV6-1,16,TRBD2,once,TRBJ2-2
CASTYSAGNQPQHF,TGTGCCAGCACTTATTCGGCGGGGAATCAGCCCCAGCATTTT,TRBV6-2/TRBV6-3,14,NA,NA,TRBJ1-5